This TCR beta chain was sequenced for a study of shared clonotypes between healthy human individuals. Method: immunoSEQ multiplex PCR; TCRdb's copy keeps in-frame clones and lacks some. The sample shows under 600,000 clones, roughly 98% of them seen only once. Naive CD8 isolation took CD45RO-negative cells positively selected for CCR7 and excluded terminally differentiated effector memory CD45RA+ cells. The sequence came from a man aged 30-40 years in good health. The sample consisted of naive CD8+ T cells sorted from blood.

CDR3 DNA: TGTGCCAGTAGTCAGCTTGGGACTGAAGCTTTCTTT. This gives the protein CASSQLGTEAFF. The chain employs TRBV19 and TRBJ1-1, with D unclear. With 5 bases removed from V and 5 bases from J, the gap between germline ends came to 9 bases. CDR1 is LNHDA, CDR2 SQIVND, per germline (reference sequence). This CDR3 comprises 12 residues.